These T cell receptor beta chains were read from a single sample in a study of T cells after yellow fever vaccination. TCRdb called the 5' RACE reads again in MiXCR, with one record for every CDR3 protein. The sample comprises more than 95,000 distinct CDR3 sequences, about 8.2% of which are singletons, and about 40% rests with the top ten. Sequenced material: CD8+ T cells sorted from PBMCs, taken on the day of the yellow fever booster vaccination. These receptors originate from a man younger than 35 who received the YFV17D yellow fever vaccine. The CDR3 runs from the conserved cysteine through the conserved F or W. Fields, in order: V gene, D gene, clone size, J gene, CDR3 DNA, CDR3 protein. The D gene is left open where the match is weak. Expanded clones get a size class; other rows say once, few or many, or leave the size out.

TRBV2,TRBD1,few,TRBJ1-1,TGTGCCAGAGGAGGGGACAGGGAAGAAGCTTTCTTT,CARGGDREEAFF
TRBV9,.,many,TRBJ2-2,TGTGCCAGCAGCGTAGGTGGGACCGGGGAGCTGTTTTTT,CASSVGGTGELFF
TRBV19,.,.,TRBJ2-1,TGTGCCAGTAGTATTACCGGGGCTGAGCAGTTCTTC,CASSITGAEQFF
TRBV3-2,.,few,TRBJ2-4,TGTGCCAGCAGCCCAAGTCAAAGCGGGGGACGCAAAAACATTCAGTACTTC,CASSPSQSGGRKNIQYF
TRBV7-9,.,.,TRBJ1-2,TGTGCCAGCAGCTCCTCAGGGGACTATGGCTACACCTTC,CASSSSGDYGYTF
TRBV29-1,.,.,TRBJ2-7,TGCAGCGTCGCCGGGGCCTACGAGCAGTACTTC,CSVAGAYEQYF
TRBV2,TRBD1,.,TRBJ2-7,TGTGCCAGCAGTGAATACAGGGGGAGCTACGAGCAGTACTTC,CASSEYRGSYEQYF
TRBV5-6,.,few,TRBJ2-3,TGTGCCAGCAGCTTCAGGGAAACTAGCCTAGCAGATACGCAGTATTTT,CASSFRETSLADTQYF
TRBV12-3/TRBV12-4,.,.,TRBJ2-5,TGTGCCAGCAAAAGAGGCCAGGGAGACCAAGAGACCCAGTACTTC,CASKRGQGDQETQYF
TRBV6-2/TRBV6-3,TRBD2,few,TRBJ2-1,TGTGCCAGCACCCACCGGGGGGTACGGACCTACAATGAGCAGTTCTTC,CASTHRGVRTYNEQFF
TRBV4-1,.,many,TRBJ2-7,TGCGCCAGCAGCCAACAGGCAACCTACGAGCAGTACTTC,CASSQQATYEQYF
TRBV7-8,TRBD2,.,TRBJ2-2,TGTGCCAGCAGCGAGTGGGAGGGTGTGGCCGGGGAGCTGTTTTTT,CASSEWEGVAGELFF
TRBV20-1,.,few,TRBJ1-1,TGCAGTGCTAGAGGGGGAGGAACAGAAGCTTTCTTT,CSARGGGTEAFF
TRBV11-2,.,many,TRBJ1-2,TGTGCCAGCAGCTCCAGGGATTGGTATGGCTACACCTTC,CASSSRDWYGYTF
TRBV5-8,TRBD1,few,TRBJ1-1,TGTGCCAGCAGCCCCGGGACAGGGGGCTTTTGGACTGAAGCTTTCTTT,CASSPGTGGFWTEAFF
TRBV4-3,.,.,TRBJ1-5,TGCGCCAGCAGCCCAACTGCGGGATATAGCAATCAGCCCCAGCATTTT,CASSPTAGYSNQPQHF
TRBV29-1,.,few,TRBJ1-1,TGCAGCGTAGAGGGAGGGATGAACACTGAAGCTTTCTTT,CSVEGGMNTEAFF
TRBV29-1,.,.,TRBJ1-1,TGCAGCGTTGAGACCTACGGGGCAGCTTTCTTT,CSVETYGAAFF
TRBV19,.,few,TRBJ2-2,TGTGCCAGTAGTAACCACGGGGAGATCATCCGGGAGCTGTTTTTT,CASSNHGEIIRELFF
TRBV12-3/TRBV12-4,.,.,TRBJ1-6,TGTGCCAGCAGTCCTCCGCGGTCACCCCTCCACTTT,CASSPPRSPLHF
TRBV7-9,TRBD1,.,TRBJ2-1,TGTGCCAGCAGCTTCCAAGGAAGGGGGCAAGCCACACTTGAGCAGTTCTTC,CASSFQGRGQATLEQFF
TRBV5-4,TRBD2,.,TRBJ2-3,TGTGCCAGCAGCACGGGACTAGCGGTGCTTGATACGCAGTATTTT,CASSTGLAVLDTQYF
TRBV6-5,.,.,TRBJ2-2,TGTGCCAGCACAGGGACCGGGGAGCTGTTTTTT,CASTGTGELFF
TRBV5-4,TRBD1,few,TRBJ2-6,TGTGCCAGCAGCGCGGCTCCGGACAGGCCGTGGTATGGGGCCAACGTCCTGACTTTC,CASSAAPDRPWYGANVLTF
TRBV29-1,.,many,TRBJ1-2,TGCAGCGTTGAAGATAGGCGGGGCTGGGGCTACACCTTC,CSVEDRRGWGYTF
TRBV20-1,.,few,TRBJ1-2,TGCAGTGCTAGCGGTGTAGGGGGGCCTGGCTACACCTTC,CSASGVGGPGYTF
TRBV12-5,TRBD1,few,TRBJ2-3,TGTGCTAGTGGTTTGGTCCTCCGGGGACAGGGGGACACAGATACGCAGTATTTT,CASGLVLRGQGDTDTQYF
TRBV12-3/TRBV12-4,.,.,TRBJ2-1,TGTGCCAGCAGTCCTACGGACAATGAGCAGTTCTTC,CASSPTDNEQFF
TRBV7-6,.,many,TRBJ2-2,TGTGCCAGCAGCTTAGTAATTGACACCGGGGAGCTGTTTTTT,CASSLVIDTGELFF
TRBV29-1,.,.,TRBJ1-2,TGCAGCGTTTTTACAGGGCAAGCTAACTATGGCTACACCTTC,CSVFTGQANYGYTF
TRBV5-1,.,.,TRBJ1-2,TGCGCCAGCAGCTTGGGGGAAGGAGGCTACACCTTC,CASSLGEGGYTF
TRBV4-3,.,many,TRBJ2-5,TGCGCCAGCAGCCAAGATCGGGAATTCCAAGAGACCCAGTACTTC,CASSQDREFQETQYF
TRBV3-2,.,few,TRBJ2-1,TGTGCCAGCAGCTCGATGGGACTAGCGGGGGGCCGGGCAGAGCAGTTCTTC,CASSSMGLAGGRAEQFF
TRBV21-1,.,.,TRBJ1-1,TGTGCCAGCAGCAACACGTTTGCAGTGAACACTGAAGCTTTCTTT,CASSNTFAVNTEAFF
TRBV15,.,few,TRBJ1-4,TGTGCCACCAGCACCCGACAGGCAACTAATGAAAAACTGTTTTTT,CATSTRQATNEKLFF
TRBV9,TRBD2,many,TRBJ2-2,TGTGCCAGCAGAGGACTAGCCCCCGGGGAGCTGTTTTTT,CASRGLAPGELFF
TRBV4-2,.,few,TRBJ1-1,TGTGCCAGCAGCACCCCGACAGGTCCCAACATGAACACTGAAGCTTTCTTT,CASSTPTGPNMNTEAFF
TRBV12-3/TRBV12-4,.,.,TRBJ2-3,TGTGCCAGCAGTTTCGGACCCACAGATACGCAGTATTTT,CASSFGPTDTQYF
TRBV7-8,TRBD1,.,TRBJ1-2,TGTGCCAGCAGCTTATACAGGGGATCTCCGGCTGGCTACACCTTC,CASSLYRGSPAGYTF
TRBV5-1,TRBD2,.,TRBJ2-1,TGCGCCAGCAGCTTGGGGGCTAGCGGGGGTGAGCAGTTCTTC,CASSLGASGGEQFF
TRBV7-9,.,.,TRBJ2-7,TGTGCCAGCAGCTCCATTACGGGGGCCGAGCAGTACTTC,CASSSITGAEQYF
TRBV19,.,.,TRBJ2-2,TGTGCCAGCCACAGGGTCGTCACCGGGGAGCTGTTTTTT,CASHRVVTGELFF
TRBV6-6,.,few,TRBJ2-3,TGTGCCAGCAGTTACATTAGTCTAGCTCGCGCAGATACGCAGTATTTT,CASSYISLARADTQYF
TRBV25-1,TRBD1,.,TRBJ1-1,TGTGCCAGCAGTGAGTCCGGGACAGGATCTGAAGCTTTCTTT,CASSESGTGSEAFF
TRBV27,TRBD1,few,TRBJ2-1,TGTGCCAGCAGTACACGGACAGGTTACAATGAGCAGTTCTTC,CASSTRTGYNEQFF
TRBV10-3,.,few,TRBJ2-1,TGTGCCATCAGTGTACAGGACAATGAGCAGTTCTTC,CAISVQDNEQFF
TRBV12-5,.,few,TRBJ2-1,TGTGCTAGTGGTTTGGTACACACAGGGCCCTACAATGAGCAGTTCTTC,CASGLVHTGPYNEQFF
TRBV9,.,many,TRBJ1-1,TGTGCCAGCAGCGCGGAGGACAGTCACCATACCACCACTGAAGCTTTCTTT,CASSAEDSHHTTTEAFF
TRBV11-2,.,few,TRBJ2-3,TGTGCCAGCAGCTGGATGGTCGTGACAGATACGCAGTATTTT,CASSWMVVTDTQYF
TRBV29-1,.,few,TRBJ2-2,TGCAGCGTTGAGGGGGCGACACTGAACACCGGGGAGCTGTTTTTT,CSVEGATLNTGELFF
TRBV10-3,.,few,TRBJ2-7,TGTGCCATCAAGGGGGAAGGAGAGCAGTACTTC,CAIKGEGEQYF
TRBV3-1,TRBD2,.,TRBJ2-3,TGTGCCAGCAGCCAAGATGAGTCTAGCGGGAGTTCAGGAAAAGATACGCAGTATTTT,CASSQDESSGSSGKDTQYF
TRBV5-1,.,many,TRBJ2-3,TGCGCCAGCAGCTTGCGACAGGAAAAGACAGATACGCAGTATTTT,CASSLRQEKTDTQYF
TRBV12-5,.,few,TRBJ2-2,TGTGCTAGTGGTTTGACGAGGGAAATAAAGAACACCGGGGAGCTGTTTTTT,CASGLTREIKNTGELFF
TRBV11-2,.,few,TRBJ2-2,TGTGCCAGCACCGTCTTAACTAGCTCGGGGGAGCTGTTTTTT,CASTVLTSSGELFF
TRBV4-1,.,.,TRBJ1-2,TGCGCCAGCAGCCAAACTCCAGGGGATGGCTACACCTTC,CASSQTPGDGYTF